This T cell receptor (beta chain) was sequenced in a study of vaccination and CD4 T cells after COVID-19. Study in general: No peptide, an HIV-1 Nef pool, or a CEFX pool was what each control culture received.

Cultured CD4+ T-cell DNA underwent Oncomine TCR Beta short-read sequencing. Extraction of genomic DNA was performed on cultured CD4+ T cells. TCRdb re-called the PCR reads through MiXCR, storing one row per CDR3 protein. The table shows roughly 14,000 distinct CDR3 sequences, with approximately 60% occurring only once. Details on this clonotype: Its specificity is not known.

Specified treatment: approximately 11-day PBMC culture with coronavirus spike peptide pools or control peptides (ViraFEST assay). Before TCRs were sequenced, ViraFEST expanded antigen-specific T cells with peptide pools. The clonotype originates from a human donor who had recovered from COVID-19. Sequenced sample: CD4+ T cells from blood, cultured in vitro.

The CDR3: CASSPVAGAGNTGELFF. CDR3 coding DNA: TGTGCCAGCAGCCCGGTAGCGGGAGCGGGGAACACCGGGGAGCTGTTTTTT. The chain links TRBV11-3 to TRBJ2-2; 9 bases line up with TRBD2. J gave up 1 base and V 5 bases, and 8 bases lay outside the gene matches. The CDR3 spans 17 residues. The germline CDR1 and CDR2 sequences are SGHNT and YENEEA.